Following are 9 T cell receptor beta chains from one sample sequenced in a study of T-cell memory formation after mild COVID-19. Via MiXCR, TCRdb re-called the 5' RACE reads, giving one row per CDR3 protein. The repertoire includes more than 300,000 distinct CDR3 sequences, roughly 15% of them detected once, and 22% sits in the top ten. Specimen: PBMCs or a T cell subset sorted from them (not recorded which). Source of these receptors: a man aged 18-30 years who had mild COVID-19 (a few samples of this study predate the infection). Cell type and time point are not known.

This clonotype has ten or more counts. The V call is TRBV27, the J call TRBJ2-5; 8 nucleotides agree with TRBD1. Germline V lookup: CDR1 MNHEY, CDR2 SMNVEV (reference sequence). The CDR3 runs to 15 residues. The V gene end was trimmed by 5 bases and the J gene end by 5 bases; junction bases not matched to a gene: 10. The CDR3 coding sequence is TGTGCCAGCAGTAAATATCAGGGGGCCGGTGAGACCCAGTACTTC. Translating gives CASSKYQGAGETQYF.

This clonotype was observed a handful of times. The J gene is TRBJ1-4, the V gene TRBV3-1, with D possibly TRBD1 on 5 matching bases. Per germline, CDR1 LGHDT and CDR2 YNNKEL (reference sequence). CDR3 length: 16 residues. Trimming shortened V by 0 bases and J by 3 bases, and 11 bases separated the two germline ends. The CDR3 here is CASSQDLWGANEKLFF. CDR3 coding DNA: TGTGCCAGCAGCCAAGATCTCTGGGGGGCTAATGAAAAACTGTTTTTT.

The table lists this clonotype with a few counts. V usage is TRBV5-1 and J usage is TRBJ2-1, with D uncertain. Germline V gene sequence: CDR1 SGHRS, CDR2 YFSETQ. With 5 bases removed from V and 4 bases from J, the gap between germline ends came to 10 bases. This CDR3 spans 13 amino acids. CDR3 region: CASRSQRYNEQFF. The CDR3 nucleotides are TGCGCCAGCAGGTCCCAGAGGTACAATGAGCAGTTCTTC.

The genes are TRBV24-1 and TRBJ2-1; 10 bases fit TRBD2. V was pared by 1 base and J by 8 bases, with 10 bases of the junction left unmatched. Germline V CDR1 and CDR2: KGHDR, SFDVKD. CDR3 length equals 17 residues. Here the CDR3 reads CATSDFNSAGGPHEQFF. The CDR3 nucleotides read TGTGCCACCAGTGATTTTAATTCAGCGGGGGGGCCCCATGAGCAGTTCTTC.

J is TRBJ2-7 and V is TRBV7-8, with a weak D call TRBD1 (5 bases). The germline V and J ends were trimmed by 3 bases and 3 bases, with 12 bases remaining between them. CDR3 length: 14 amino acids. From germline, CDR1 is SGHVS and CDR2 FQNEAQ. In DNA form, the CDR3 reads TGTGCCAGCAGCTTCGGCAGGGTAGGCTACGAGCAGTACTTC. This encodes CASSFGRVGYEQYF.

In this sample, this clonotype turned up a few times. V gene TRBV3-1 combines with J gene TRBJ2-3; no clear D. The CDR3 sequence is 15 residues long. Trimming took 6 bases from V and 5 from J, leaving 18 bases between them. Germline-derived CDR1 and CDR2 are LGHDT and YNNKEL (reference sequence). In nucleotides, the CDR3 is TGTGCCAGCAGTTCCCGGGCGATGGTGGTAGATACGCAGTATTTT. Residues: CASSSRAMVVDTQYF.

There are a few counts of this clonotype. The chain recombines TRBV27 with TRBJ1-5; D perhaps matches TRBD1 (6 bases). The CDR3 consists of 14 residues. V was trimmed by 3 bases and J by 2 bases, leaving 8 bases between them. Looked up from germline, CDR1 is MNHEY and CDR2 is SMNVEV (reference sequence). CDR3: CASSFRGGNQPQHF. The DNA of the CDR3 is TGTGCCAGCAGTTTTAGGGGGGGCAATCAGCCCCAGCATTTT.

This clonotype was picked up many times. The chain couples TRBV7-2 to TRBJ2-3; a possible D gene is TRBD1 (7 bases). Germline CDR1 SGHTA, CDR2 FQGNSA. V was pared by 4 bases and J by 4 bases, with 9 bases between. The CDR3 contains 13 residues. The CDR3 nucleotides are TGTGCCAGCAGCTCCAGGGGGGCAGATACGCAGTATTTT. This gives the protein CASSSRGADTQYF. Filled out from reference TRBV7-2 and TRBJ2-3, the complete variable domain reads GAGVSQSPSNKVTEKGKDVELRCDPISGHTALYWYRQSLGQGLEFLIYFQGNSAPDKSGLPSDRFSAERTGGSVSTLTIQRTQQEDSAVYLCASSSRGADTQYFGPGTRLTVL.

The chain carries TRBV5-1 and TRBJ2-7, with 7 bases identical to TRBD1. The V and J ends lost 4 bases and 3 bases, in that order; junction bases with no gene match: 7. Germline-derived CDR1 and CDR2 are SGHRS and YFSETQ. This CDR3 comprises 14 residues. The CDR3 protein is CASSPVDRVYEQYF. The DNA of the CDR3 is TGCGCCAGCAGCCCAGTTGACAGGGTCTACGAGCAGTACTTC.